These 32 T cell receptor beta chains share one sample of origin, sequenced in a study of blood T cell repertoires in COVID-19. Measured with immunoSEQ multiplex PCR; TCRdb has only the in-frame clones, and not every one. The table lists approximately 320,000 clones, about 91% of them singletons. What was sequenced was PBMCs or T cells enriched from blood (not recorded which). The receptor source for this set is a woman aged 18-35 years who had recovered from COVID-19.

CDR3 residues: CASSEAGLLAASTDTQYF. CDR3 bases: TGTGCCAGCAGTGAAGCGGGACTACTAGCGGCTAGCACAGATACGCAGTATTTT. The J gene is TRBJ2-3, the V gene TRBV6-1; 8 bases match TRBD2. The CDR3 sequence is 18 residues long. V gave up 0 bases and J gave up 0 bases; unmatched junction bases: 8. Germline CDR1 MNHNS, CDR2 SASEGT.

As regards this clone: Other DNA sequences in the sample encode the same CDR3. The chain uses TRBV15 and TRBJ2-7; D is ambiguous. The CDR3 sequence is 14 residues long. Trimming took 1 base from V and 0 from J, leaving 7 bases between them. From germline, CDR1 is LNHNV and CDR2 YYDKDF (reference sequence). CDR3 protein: CATSRGGSSYEQYF. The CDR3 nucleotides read TGTGCCACCAGCAGAGGTGGCAGCTCCTACGAGCAGTACTTC.

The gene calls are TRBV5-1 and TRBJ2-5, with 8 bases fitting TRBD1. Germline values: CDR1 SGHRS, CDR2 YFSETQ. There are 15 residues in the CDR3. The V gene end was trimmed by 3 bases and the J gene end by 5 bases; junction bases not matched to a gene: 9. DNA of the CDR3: TGCGCCAGCAGCTCTTCAGGGGGCGCGGGGGAGACCCAGTACTTC. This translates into CASSSSGGAGETQYF. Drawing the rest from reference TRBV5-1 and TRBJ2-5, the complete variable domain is KAGVTQTPRYLIKTRGQQVTLSCSPISGHRSVSWYQQTPGQGLQFLFEYFSETQRNKGNFPGRFSGRQFSNSRSEMNVSTLELGDSALYLCASSSSGGAGETQYFGPGTRLLVL.

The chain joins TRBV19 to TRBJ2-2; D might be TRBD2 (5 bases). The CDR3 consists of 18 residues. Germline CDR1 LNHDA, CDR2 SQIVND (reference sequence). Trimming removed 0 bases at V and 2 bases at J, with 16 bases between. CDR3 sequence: CASSIDLTSGPNTGELFF. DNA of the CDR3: TGTGCCAGTAGTATAGATCTAACGAGCGGACCTAACACCGGGGAGCTGTTTTTT.

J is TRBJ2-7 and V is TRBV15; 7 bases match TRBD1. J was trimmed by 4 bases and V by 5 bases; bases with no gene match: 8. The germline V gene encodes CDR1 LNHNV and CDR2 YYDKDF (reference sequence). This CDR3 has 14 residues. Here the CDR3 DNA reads TGTGCCACCAGCCATCGGACAGGAGAATACGAGCAGTACTTC. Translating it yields CATSHRTGEYEQYF.

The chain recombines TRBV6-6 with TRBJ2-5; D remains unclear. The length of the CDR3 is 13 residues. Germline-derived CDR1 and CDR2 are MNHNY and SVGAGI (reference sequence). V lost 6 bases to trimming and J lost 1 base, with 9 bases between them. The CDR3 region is CASSGGSQETQYF. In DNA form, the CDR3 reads TGTGCCAGCAGCGGCGGATCCCAAGAGACCCAGTACTTC.

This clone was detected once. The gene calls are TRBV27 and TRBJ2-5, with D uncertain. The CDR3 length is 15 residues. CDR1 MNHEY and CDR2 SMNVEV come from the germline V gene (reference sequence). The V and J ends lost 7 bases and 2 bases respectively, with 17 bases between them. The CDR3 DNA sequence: TGTGCCAGCACCCCCGTGGCAGGCCCACAAGAGACCCAGTACTTC. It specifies CASTPVAGPQETQYF.

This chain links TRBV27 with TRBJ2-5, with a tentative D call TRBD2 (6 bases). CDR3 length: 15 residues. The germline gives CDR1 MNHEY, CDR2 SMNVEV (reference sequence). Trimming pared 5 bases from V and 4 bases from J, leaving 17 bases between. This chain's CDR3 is CASSGLEAGIETQYF. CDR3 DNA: TGTGCCAGCAGTGGTCTGGAGGCGGGGATAGAGACCCAGTACTTC.

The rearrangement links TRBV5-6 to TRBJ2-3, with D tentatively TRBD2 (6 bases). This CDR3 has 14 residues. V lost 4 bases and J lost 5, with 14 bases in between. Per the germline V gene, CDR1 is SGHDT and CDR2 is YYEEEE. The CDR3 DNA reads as TGTGCCAGCAGCCGCCGGGAGTGGGGAGATACGCAGTATTTT. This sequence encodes CASSRREWGDTQYF.

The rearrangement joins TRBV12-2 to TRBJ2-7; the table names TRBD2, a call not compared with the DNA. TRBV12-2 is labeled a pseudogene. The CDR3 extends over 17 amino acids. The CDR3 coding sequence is TGTGCAAGTCGCTCCGGACTAGCGGAACCTTCGTCGGGGGAGCAGTACTTC. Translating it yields CASRSGLAEPSSGEQYF.

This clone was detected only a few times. The CDR3 reads CATWTDNYGYTF. CDR3 bases: TGTGCCACCTGGACAGATAACTATGGCTACACCTTC. The genes are TRBV2 and TRBJ1-2; maybe TRBD1 (6 bases). Per germline, CDR1 SNHLY and CDR2 FYNNEI. The CDR3 is 12 residues long. V shed 10 bases and J shed 1 base, with 10 bases lying between them.

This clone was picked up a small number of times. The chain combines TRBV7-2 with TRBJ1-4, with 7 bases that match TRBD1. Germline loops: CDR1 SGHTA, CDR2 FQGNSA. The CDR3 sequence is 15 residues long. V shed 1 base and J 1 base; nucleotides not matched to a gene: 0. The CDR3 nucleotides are TGTGCCAGCAGCTTAGACAGGGGAACTAATGAAAAACTGTTTTTT. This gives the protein CASSLDRGTNEKLFF.

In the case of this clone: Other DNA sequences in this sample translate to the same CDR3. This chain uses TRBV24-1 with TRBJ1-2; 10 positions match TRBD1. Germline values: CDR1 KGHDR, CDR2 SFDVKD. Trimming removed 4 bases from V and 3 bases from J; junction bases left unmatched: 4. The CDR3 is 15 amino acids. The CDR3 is CATSDPGTGDYGYTF. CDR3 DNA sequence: TGTGCCACCAGTGACCCCGGGACAGGGGACTATGGCTACACCTTC.

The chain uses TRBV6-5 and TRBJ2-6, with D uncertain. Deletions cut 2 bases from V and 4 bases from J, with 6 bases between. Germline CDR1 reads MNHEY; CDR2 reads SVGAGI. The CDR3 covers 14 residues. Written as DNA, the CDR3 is TGTGCCAGCAGTTACAAAGAGGGGGCCAACGTCCTGACTTTC. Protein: CASSYKEGANVLTF.

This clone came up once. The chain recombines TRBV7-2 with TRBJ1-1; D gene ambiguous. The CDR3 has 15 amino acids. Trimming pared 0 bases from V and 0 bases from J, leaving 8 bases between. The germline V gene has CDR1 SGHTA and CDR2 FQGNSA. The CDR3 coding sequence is TGTGCCAGCAGCTTAGCCCCCGGGATGAACACTGAAGCTTTCTTT. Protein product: CASSLAPGMNTEAFF.

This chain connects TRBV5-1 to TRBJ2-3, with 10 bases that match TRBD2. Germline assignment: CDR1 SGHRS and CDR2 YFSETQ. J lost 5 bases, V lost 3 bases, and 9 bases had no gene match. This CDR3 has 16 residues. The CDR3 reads CASSSSGGAVGDTQYF. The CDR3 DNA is TGCGCCAGCAGCTCCAGCGGGGGGGCGGTTGGAGATACGCAGTATTTT.

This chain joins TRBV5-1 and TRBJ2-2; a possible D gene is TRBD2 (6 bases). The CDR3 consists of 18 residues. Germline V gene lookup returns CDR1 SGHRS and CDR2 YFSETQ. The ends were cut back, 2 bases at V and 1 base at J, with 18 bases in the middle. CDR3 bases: TGCGCCAGCAGCTTAGTTTCGCGGGACGGGATGAACACCGGGGAGCTGTTTTTT. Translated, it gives CASSLVSRDGMNTGELFF.

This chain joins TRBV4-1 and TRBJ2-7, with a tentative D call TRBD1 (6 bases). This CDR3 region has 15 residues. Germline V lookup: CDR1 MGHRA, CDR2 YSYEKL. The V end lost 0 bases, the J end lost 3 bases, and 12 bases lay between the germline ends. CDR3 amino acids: CASSQDRTALYEQYF. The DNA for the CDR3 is TGCGCCAGCAGCCAAGATAGGACAGCCCTCTACGAGCAGTACTTC.

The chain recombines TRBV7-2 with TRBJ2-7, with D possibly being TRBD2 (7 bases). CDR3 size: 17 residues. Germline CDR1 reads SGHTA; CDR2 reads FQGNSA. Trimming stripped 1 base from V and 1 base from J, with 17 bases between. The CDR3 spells CASSLGPQGTISYEQYF. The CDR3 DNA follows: TGTGCCAGCAGCTTAGGCCCTCAGGGGACTATTTCCTACGAGCAGTACTTC.

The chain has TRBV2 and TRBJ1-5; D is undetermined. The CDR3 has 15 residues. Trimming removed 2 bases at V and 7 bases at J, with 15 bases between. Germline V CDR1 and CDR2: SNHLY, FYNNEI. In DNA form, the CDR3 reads TGTGCCAGCAGTGAAAGTTCAGGAAGGCGACAGCCCCAGCATTTT. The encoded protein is CASSESSGRRQPQHF. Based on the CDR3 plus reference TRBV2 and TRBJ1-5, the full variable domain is EPEVTQTPSHQVTQMGQEVILRCVPISNHLYFYWYRQILGQKVEFLVSFYNNEISEKSEIFDDQFSVERPDGSNFTLKIRSTKLEDSAMYFCASSESSGRRQPQHFGDGTRLSIL.

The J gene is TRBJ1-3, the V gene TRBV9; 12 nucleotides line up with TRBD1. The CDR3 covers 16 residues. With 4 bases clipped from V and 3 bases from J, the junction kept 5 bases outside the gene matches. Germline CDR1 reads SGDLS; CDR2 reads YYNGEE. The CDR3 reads CASSSRDRGLGNTIYF. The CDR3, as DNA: TGTGCCAGCAGCTCACGGGACAGGGGGCTTGGAAACACCATATATTTT. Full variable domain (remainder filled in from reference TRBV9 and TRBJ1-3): DSGVTQTPKHLITATGQRVTLRCSPRSGDLSVYWYQQSLDQGLQFLIQYYNGEERAKGNILERFSAQQFPDLHSELNLSSLELGDSALYFCASSSRDRGLGNTIYFGEGSWLTVV.

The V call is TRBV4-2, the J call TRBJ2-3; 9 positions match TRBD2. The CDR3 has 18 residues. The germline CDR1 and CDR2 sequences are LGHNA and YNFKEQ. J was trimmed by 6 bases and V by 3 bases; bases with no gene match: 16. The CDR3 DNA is TGTGCCAGCAGCCAGTCCTCAGGTCCTAGCGGGATGGTGGATACGCAGTATTTT. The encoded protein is CASSQSSGPSGMVDTQYF.

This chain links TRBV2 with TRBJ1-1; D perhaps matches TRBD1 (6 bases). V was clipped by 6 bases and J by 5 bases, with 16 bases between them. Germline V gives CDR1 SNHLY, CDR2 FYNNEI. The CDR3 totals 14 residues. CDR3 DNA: TGTGCCAGCAGGACAGGTCCCATGGGTACTGAAGCTTTCTTT. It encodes CASRTGPMGTEAFF.

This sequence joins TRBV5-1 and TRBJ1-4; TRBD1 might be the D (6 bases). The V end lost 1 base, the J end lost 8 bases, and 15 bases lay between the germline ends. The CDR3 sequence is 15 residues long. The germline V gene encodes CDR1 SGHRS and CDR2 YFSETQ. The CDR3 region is CASSLRNRVGEKLFF. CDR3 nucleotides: TGCGCCAGCAGCTTGCGCAACAGGGTCGGGGAAAAACTGTTTTTT.

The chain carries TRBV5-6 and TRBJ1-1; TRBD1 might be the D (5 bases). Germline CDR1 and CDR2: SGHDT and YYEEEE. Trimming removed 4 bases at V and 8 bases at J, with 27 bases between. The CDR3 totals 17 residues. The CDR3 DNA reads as TGTGCCAGCAGCGGGTGGGGCGTCCACAATAACCCCAGGGAAGCTTTCTTT. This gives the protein CASSGWGVHNNPREAFF.

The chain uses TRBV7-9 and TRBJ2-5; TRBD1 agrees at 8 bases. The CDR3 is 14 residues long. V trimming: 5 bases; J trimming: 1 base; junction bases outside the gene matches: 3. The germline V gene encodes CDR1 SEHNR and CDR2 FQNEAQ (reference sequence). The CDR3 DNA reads TGTGCCAGCAGCCTGGGACAGGCCCAAGAGACCCAGTACTTC. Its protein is CASSLGQAQETQYF. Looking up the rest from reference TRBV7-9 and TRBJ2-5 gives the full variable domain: DTGVSQNPRHKITKRGQNVTFRCDPISEHNRLYWYRQTLGQGPEFLTYFQNEAQLEKSRLLSDRFSAERPKGSFSTLEIQRTEQGDSAMYLCASSLGQAQETQYFGPGTRLLVL.

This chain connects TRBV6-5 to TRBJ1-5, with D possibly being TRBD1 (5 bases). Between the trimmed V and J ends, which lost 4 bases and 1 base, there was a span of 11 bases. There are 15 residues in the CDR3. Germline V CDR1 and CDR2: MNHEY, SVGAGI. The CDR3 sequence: CASSSYGGSNQPQHF. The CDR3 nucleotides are TGTGCCAGCAGTTCCTATGGGGGGAGCAATCAGCCCCAGCATTTT.

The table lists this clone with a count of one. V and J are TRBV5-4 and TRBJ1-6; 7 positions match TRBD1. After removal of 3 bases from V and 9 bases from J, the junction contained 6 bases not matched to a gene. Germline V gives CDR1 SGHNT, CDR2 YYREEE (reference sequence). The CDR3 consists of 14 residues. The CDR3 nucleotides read TGTGCCAGCAGCTCACGGGAGGGGGCTTCACCCCTCCACTTT. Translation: CASSSREGASPLHF.

The CDR3, as DNA: TGTGCCAGCAGTAAACAGGTCTCTGGGGCCAACGTCCTGACTTTC. This gives the protein CASSKQVSGANVLTF. The chain uses TRBV6-5 and TRBJ2-6; TRBD1 might be the D (5 bases). V dropped 5 bases and J dropped 0 bases, with 8 bases sitting between them. CDR1 and CDR2 from the germline V gene are MNHEY and SVGAGI. CDR3 length equals 15 residues.

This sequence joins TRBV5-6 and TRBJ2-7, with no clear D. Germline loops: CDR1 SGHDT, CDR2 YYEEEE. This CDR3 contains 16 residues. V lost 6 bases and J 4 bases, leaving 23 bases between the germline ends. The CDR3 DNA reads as TGTGCCAGCACCCGAAGCTTAAATTTAGCTCTTTACGAGCAGTACTTC. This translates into CASTRSLNLALYEQYF.

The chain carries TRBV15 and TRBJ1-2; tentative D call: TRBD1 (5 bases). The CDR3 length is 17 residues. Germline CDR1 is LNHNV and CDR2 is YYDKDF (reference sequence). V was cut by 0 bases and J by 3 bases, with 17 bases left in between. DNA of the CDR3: TGTGCCACCAGCAGAGATCGGGCCGCGGGACTGTACTATGGCTACACCTTC. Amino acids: CATSRDRAAGLYYGYTF. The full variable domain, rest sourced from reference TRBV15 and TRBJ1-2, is DAMVIQNPRYQVTQFGKPVTLSCSQTLNHNVMYWYQQKSSQAPKLLFHYYDKDFNNEADTPDNFQSRRPNTSFCFLDIRSPGLGDTAMYLCATSRDRAAGLYYGYTFGSGTRLTVV.

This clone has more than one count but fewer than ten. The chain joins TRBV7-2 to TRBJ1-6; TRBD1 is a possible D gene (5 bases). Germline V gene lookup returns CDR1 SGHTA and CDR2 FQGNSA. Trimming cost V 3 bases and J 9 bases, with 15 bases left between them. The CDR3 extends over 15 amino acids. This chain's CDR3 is CASSFHGGISSPLHF. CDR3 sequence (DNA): TGTGCCAGCAGCTTCCACGGGGGTATTAGTTCACCCCTCCACTTT. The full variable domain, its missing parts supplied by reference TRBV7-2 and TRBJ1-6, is GAGVSQSPSNKVTEKGKDVELRCDPISGHTALYWYRQSLGQGLEFLIYFQGNSAPDKSGLPSDRFSAERTGGSVSTLTIQRTQQEDSAVYLCASSFHGGISSPLHFGNGTRLTVT.